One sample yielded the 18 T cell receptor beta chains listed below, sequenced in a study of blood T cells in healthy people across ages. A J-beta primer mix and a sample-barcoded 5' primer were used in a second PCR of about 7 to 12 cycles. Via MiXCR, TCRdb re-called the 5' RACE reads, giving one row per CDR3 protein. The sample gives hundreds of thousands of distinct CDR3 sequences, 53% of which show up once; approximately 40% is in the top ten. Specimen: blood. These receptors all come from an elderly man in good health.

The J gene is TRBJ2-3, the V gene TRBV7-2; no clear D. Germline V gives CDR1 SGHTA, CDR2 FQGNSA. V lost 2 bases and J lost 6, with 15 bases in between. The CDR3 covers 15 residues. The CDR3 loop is CASSLTRQMADTQYF. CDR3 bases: TGTGCCAGCAGCTTAACCCGCCAAATGGCCGATACGCAGTATTTT. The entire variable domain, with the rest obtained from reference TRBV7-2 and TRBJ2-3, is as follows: GAGVSQSPSNKVTEKGKDVELRCDPISGHTALYWYRQSLGQGLEFLIYFQGNSAPDKSGLPSDRFSAERTGGSVSTLTIQRTQQEDSAVYLCASSLTRQMADTQYFGPGTRLTVL.

The CDR3 bases are TGTGCCAGCAGGGACAGGGGGCGCCTATATAATTCACCCCTCCACTTT. It encodes CASRDRGRLYNSPLHF. The chain is built from TRBV27 and TRBJ1-6, with 11 bases matching TRBD1. This CDR3 spans 16 amino acids. Unmatched junction bases numbered 5, after V lost 6 bases and J lost 4 bases. Germline CDR1 and CDR2: MNHEY and SMNVEV (reference sequence).

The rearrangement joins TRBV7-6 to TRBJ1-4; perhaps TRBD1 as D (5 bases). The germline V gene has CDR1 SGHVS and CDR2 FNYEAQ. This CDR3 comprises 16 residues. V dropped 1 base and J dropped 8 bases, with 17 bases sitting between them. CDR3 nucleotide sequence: TGTGCCAGCAGCTTAGACTACGGGCAGGGAGAGGAAAAACTGTTTTTT. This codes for CASSLDYGQGEEKLFF.

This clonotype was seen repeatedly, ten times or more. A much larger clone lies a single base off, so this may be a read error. The CDR3 sequence is CSVGLRTGYNEQFF. The CDR3 DNA follows: TGCAGCGTTGGGCTGCGGACAGGTTACAATGAGCAGTTCTTC. The chain combines TRBV29-1 with TRBJ2-1; TRBD1 agrees at 7 bases. The CDR3 extends over 14 amino acids. Germline CDR1 reads SQVTM; CDR2 reads ANQGSEA. J lost 4 bases, V lost 4 bases, and 7 bases had no gene match.

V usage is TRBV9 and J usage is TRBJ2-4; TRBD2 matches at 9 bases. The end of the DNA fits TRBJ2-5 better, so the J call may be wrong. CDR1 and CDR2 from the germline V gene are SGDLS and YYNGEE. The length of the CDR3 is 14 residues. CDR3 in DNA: TGTGCCAGCAGCGTAGAGAGTAGCGGGAGGACCCAGTACTTC. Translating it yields CASSVESSGRTQYF.

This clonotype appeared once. This chain's CDR3 is CSALPTGAYNEQFF. In DNA form, the CDR3 reads TGCAGTGCTCTCCCTACGGGAGCGTACAATGAGCAGTTCTTC. This chain links TRBV20-1 with TRBJ2-1; D perhaps matches TRBD2 (6 bases). Trimming stripped 5 bases from V and 4 bases from J, with 15 bases between. The CDR3 is 14 residues long. Germline values: CDR1 DFQATT, CDR2 SNEGSKA (reference sequence).

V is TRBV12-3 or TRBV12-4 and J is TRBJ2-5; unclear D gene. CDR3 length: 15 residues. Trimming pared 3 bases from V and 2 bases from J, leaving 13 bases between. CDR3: CASSFQALPQETQYF. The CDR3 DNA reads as TGTGCCAGCAGTTTTCAGGCCCTCCCTCAAGAGACCCAGTACTTC.

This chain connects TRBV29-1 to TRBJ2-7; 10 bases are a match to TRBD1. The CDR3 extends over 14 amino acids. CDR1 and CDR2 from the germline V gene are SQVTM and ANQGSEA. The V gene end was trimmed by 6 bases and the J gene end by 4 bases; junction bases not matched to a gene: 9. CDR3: CSVEQGTGVYEQYF. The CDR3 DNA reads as TGCAGCGTGGAACAGGGGACAGGGGTGTACGAGCAGTACTTC.

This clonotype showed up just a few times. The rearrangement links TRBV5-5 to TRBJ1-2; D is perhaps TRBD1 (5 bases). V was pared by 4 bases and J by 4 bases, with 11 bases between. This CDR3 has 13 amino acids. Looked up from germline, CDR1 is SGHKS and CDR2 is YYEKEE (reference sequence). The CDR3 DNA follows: TGTGCCAGCAGCCGTGAGGGGCGCTATGGCTACACCTTC. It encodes CASSREGRYGYTF. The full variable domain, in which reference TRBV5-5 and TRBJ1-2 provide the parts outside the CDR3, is DAGVTQSPTHLIKTRGQQVTLRCSPISGHKSVSWYQQVLGQGPQFIFQYYEKEERGRGNFPDRFSARQFPNYSSELNVNALLLGDSALYLCASSREGRYGYTFGSGTRLTVV.

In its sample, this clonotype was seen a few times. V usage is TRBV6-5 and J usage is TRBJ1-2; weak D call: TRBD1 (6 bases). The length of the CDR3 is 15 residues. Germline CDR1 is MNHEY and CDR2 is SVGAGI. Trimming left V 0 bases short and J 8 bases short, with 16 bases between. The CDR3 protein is CASSYSRGGRDGYTF. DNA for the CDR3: TGTGCCAGCAGTTACTCGAGGGGGGGACGGGACGGCTACACCTTC.

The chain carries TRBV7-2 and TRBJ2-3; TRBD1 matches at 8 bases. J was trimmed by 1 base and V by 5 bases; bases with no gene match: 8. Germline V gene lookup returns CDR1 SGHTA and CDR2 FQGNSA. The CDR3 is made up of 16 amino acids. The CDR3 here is CASSLQQGGGTDTQYF. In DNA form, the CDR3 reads TGTGCCAGCAGCCTACAACAGGGGGGTGGCACAGATACGCAGTATTTT.

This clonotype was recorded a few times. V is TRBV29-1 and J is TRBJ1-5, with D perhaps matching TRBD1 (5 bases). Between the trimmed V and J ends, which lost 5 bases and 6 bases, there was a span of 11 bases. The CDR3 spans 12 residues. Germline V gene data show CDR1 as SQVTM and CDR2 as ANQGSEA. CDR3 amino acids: CSVLIGGQPQHF. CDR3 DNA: TGCAGCGTTCTAATTGGGGGTCAGCCCCAGCATTTT. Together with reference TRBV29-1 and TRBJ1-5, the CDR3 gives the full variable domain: SAVISQKPSRDICQRGTSLTIQCQVDSQVTMMFWYRQQPGQSLTLIATANQGSEATYESGFVIDKFPISRPNLTFSTLTVSNMSPEDSSIYLCSVLIGGQPQHFGDGTRLSIL.

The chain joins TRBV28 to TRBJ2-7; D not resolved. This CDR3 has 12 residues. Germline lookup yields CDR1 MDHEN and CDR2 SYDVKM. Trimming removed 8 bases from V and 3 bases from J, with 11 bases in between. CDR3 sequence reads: CASGWVFYEQYF. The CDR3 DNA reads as TGTGCCAGCGGTTGGGTCTTCTACGAGCAGTACTTC. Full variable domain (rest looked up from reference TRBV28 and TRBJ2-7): DVKVTQSSRYLVKRTGEKVFLECVQDMDHENMFWYRQDPGLGLRLIYFSYDVKMKEKGDIPEGYSVSREKKERFSLILESASTNQTSMYLCASGWVFYEQYFGPGTRLTVT.

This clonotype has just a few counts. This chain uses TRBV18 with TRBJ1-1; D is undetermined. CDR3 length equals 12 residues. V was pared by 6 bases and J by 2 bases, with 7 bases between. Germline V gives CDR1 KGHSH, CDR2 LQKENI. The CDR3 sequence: CASSQTNTEAFF. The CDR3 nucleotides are TGTGCCAGCTCGCAGACTAACACTGAAGCTTTCTTT. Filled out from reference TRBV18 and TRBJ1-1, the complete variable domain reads NAGVMQNPRHLVRRRGQEARLRCSPMKGHSHVYWYRQLPEEGLKFMVYLQKENIIDESGMPKERFSAEFPKEGPSILRIQQVVRGDSAAYFCASSQTNTEAFFGQGTRLTVV.

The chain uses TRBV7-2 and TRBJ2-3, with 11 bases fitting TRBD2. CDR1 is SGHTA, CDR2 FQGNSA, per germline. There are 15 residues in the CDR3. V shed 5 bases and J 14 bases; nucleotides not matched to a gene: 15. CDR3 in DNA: TGTGCCAGCAGCACGATACTAGCGGGAGCCAGATACGCGTATTTT. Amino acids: CASSTILAGARYAYF.

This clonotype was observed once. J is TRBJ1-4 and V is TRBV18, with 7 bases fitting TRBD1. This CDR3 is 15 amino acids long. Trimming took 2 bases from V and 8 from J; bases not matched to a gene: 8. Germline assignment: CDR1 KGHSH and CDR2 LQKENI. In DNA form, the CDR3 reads TGTGCCAGCTCACCAAACCGACAGGGACGGGAAAAACTGTTTTTT. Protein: CASSPNRQGREKLFF.

The chain's CDR3 is CASSQVTGRETQYF. CDR3 nucleotide sequence: TGTGCCAGCAGCCAAGTCACGGGACGAGAGACCCAGTACTTC. The chain recombines TRBV3-1 with TRBJ2-5, with D tentatively TRBD1 or TRBD2 (5 bases each). The germline gives CDR1 LGHDT, CDR2 YNNKEL (reference sequence). The germline V and J ends were trimmed by 1 base and 4 bases, with 10 bases remaining between them. The CDR3 sequence is 14 residues long.

As DNA, the CDR3 is TGCAGTGCTCACCCCGGGACAGGACTTTATCAGCCCCAGCATTTT. This codes for CSAHPGTGLYQPQHF. The chain employs TRBV20-1 and TRBJ1-5; 8 bases match TRBD1. This CDR3 spans 15 amino acids. The junction had 11 bases not matched to a gene; V was cut back by 5 bases and J by 5 bases. The germline V gene has CDR1 DFQATT and CDR2 SNEGSKA (reference sequence).